This T cell receptor beta chain was captured in a study of identical twins. Details on this clonotype: Its antigen is not known.

Trimming took 6 bases from V and 5 from J, leaving 13 bases between them. Germline V gene sequence: CDR1 SQVTM, CDR2 ANQGSEA. This CDR3 has 13 residues. Overall study results and limits: Where out-of-frame alpha sequences were twin-shared, they showed excess low generation probability.

Carrying unique molecular identifiers, the cDNA also gained a universal primer site through template switching. TCRdb passed the 5' RACE reads through MiXCR, listing each CDR3 protein once. This table has over 600,000 distinct CDR3 sequences, 21% appearing once. The same sample was also used in a study of T cells expressing NK-cell markers. That report notes: It was sorted CD3+CD56+NKG2C+, CD3+CD56+NKG2C- and CD3+CD56-NKG2C+ T cells that supplied the TCR beta repertoires.

The sequenced material came from PBMCs. The chain employs TRBV29-1 and TRBJ2-2; possibly TRBD1 for D (5 bases). The clonotype was recovered from a woman aged 18-35 years in good health. The CDR3 DNA follows: TGCAGCGTGGCGAACAGGTTAACCGGGGAGCTGTTTTTT. Translation gives CSVANRLTGELFF.